These T cell receptor beta chains were read from a single sample in a study of cytomegalovirus exposure and HLA in healthy donors. Repertoires were generated with immunoSEQ multiplex PCR, while TCRdb's copy carries only in-frame clones and drops some. The table lists just over 95,000 clones, roughly three quarters of them singletons. The sequencing sample was made of PBMCs. The receptors were gathered from a middle-aged woman in good health and CMV-seronegative. The CDR3 runs from the conserved cysteine through the conserved F or W. Fields, in order: V gene, clone size, J gene, D gene, CDR3 DNA, CDR3 protein. A D gene is named only where the DNA matches it firmly. Only some rows state a clone size, as once, few, many or a class for expanded clones.

TRBV27	NA	TRBJ1-1	TRBD1	TGTGCCAGCAGTTTATCGACAGGGGGCGCGGATCGAGCTTTCTTT	CASSLSTGGADRAFF
TRBV30	NA	TRBJ2-7	TRBD1	TGTGCCTGGAGTGCCCACAGGGGGTTGGCGTACTTC	CAWSAHRGLAYF
TRBV19	NA	TRBJ1-1	TRBD1	TGTGCCAGTAGTAGATCGGGACAGGGGTCCTATGAAGCTTTCTTT	CASSRSGQGSYEAFF
TRBV27	NA	TRBJ1-1	TRBD1	TGTGCCATTAAAGAGGACAGGGGGCGACTTGACACTGAAGCTTTCTTT	CAIKEDRGRLDTEAFF
TRBV2	few	TRBJ1-2	TRBD1	TGTGCCAGCAGGGGACAGGCAACAGGCTACACCTTC	CASRGQATGYTF
TRBV9	few	TRBJ2-7	NA	TGTGCCAGCAGCGTAGCTACCCAGGGCTACGAGCAGTACTTC	CASSVATQGYEQYF
TRBV5-1	NA	TRBJ2-1	NA	TGCGCCAGCAGCTCGGACAATGAGCAGTTCTTC	CASSSDNEQFF
TRBV10-3	NA	TRBJ1-3	NA	TGTGCCAGCTACCGGGACACAGAAAACACCATATATTTT	CASYRDTENTIYF
TRBV21-1	once	TRBJ1-2	NA	TGTGCCAGCAGCAAAAACAGAATAAACTCAAACTATGGCTACACCTTC	CASSKNRINSNYGYTF
TRBV19	NA	TRBJ1-1	NA	TGTGCCACCAAATCCCAGGGTTGGGACACTGAAGCTTTCTTT	CATKSQGWDTEAFF
TRBV28	NA	TRBJ2-2	NA	TGTGCCAGCAGACTCCATGCCGGGGAGCTGTTTTTT	CASRLHAGELFF
TRBV6-1	NA	TRBJ2-3	TRBD2	TGTGCCAGCAGTGGACGCCGGACTAGCGGGAGTGGAGATACGCAGTATTTT	CASSGRRTSGSGDTQYF
TRBV13	NA	TRBJ2-7	NA	TGTGCCAGCAGCTCCCGGAGTCTCTCCTACGACGAGCAGTACTTC	CASSSRSLSYDEQYF
TRBV4-2	NA	TRBJ1-2	TRBD1	TGTGCCAGCAGCCATAACCTCGGGACAGGGGAAGGCTACACCTTC	CASSHNLGTGEGYTF
TRBV7-3	NA	TRBJ1-1	NA	TGTGCCAGCAGCGCAACATTTGCCACTGAAGCTTTCTTT	CASSATFATEAFF
TRBV18	few	TRBJ1-5	NA	TGTGCCAGCTCACCCAGGGGAAGCAATCAGCCCCAGCATTTT	CASSPRGSNQPQHF
TRBV30	NA	TRBJ1-1	TRBD1	TGTGCCTGGAGTGTACGGTGGGACAGGGGTTTGAACACTGAAGCTTTCTTT	CAWSVRWDRGLNTEAFF